This T cell receptor beta chain was captured by sequencing in a study of T cell changes during pregnancy in multiple sclerosis (dated 2019 in TCRdb). Regarding the research as a whole: In women with multiple sclerosis, the researchers looked at how the T cell repertoire shifted as pregnancy progressed.

The CDR3 holds 15 amino acids from the cysteine to the phenylalanine. Of all the DNA, just the CDR3 is kept, 45 bases in frame from base 1. Via the germline V gene, CDR1 is SGHVS and CDR2 FNYEAQ. V is clipped by 5 bases and J by 1 base, and the sequence between their germline boundaries is 14 bases long. About this clone: The antigen it binds to is not known. It has no much larger one-base neighbor in the sample; base qualities were not kept.

The library was prepared using the immunoSEQ multiplex PCR assay. The source is immuneACCESS, and TCRdb retained only in-frame sequences with V and J called. Part of the clones is not carried over; for the studies checked, unresolved V genes explain less than half of this, and the remainder is unexplained. The sample table holds some 60,000 clones, of which just over 90% were seen once. Around 2.1% of the sample is held by the ten biggest clonotypes. This chain joins TRBV7-6 to TRBJ1-1, with TRBD1 tentatively as D gene (5 bases match). The source of this sequence is a female donor in good health, enrolled as a control in a pregnancy study. The source material was peripheral blood, sampled in the first trimester of pregnancy. For the CDR3, the sequence is CASSPDGTGNTEAFF. The nucleotides are TGTGCCAGCAGCCCAGATGGTACAGGGAACACTGAAGCTTTCTTT.